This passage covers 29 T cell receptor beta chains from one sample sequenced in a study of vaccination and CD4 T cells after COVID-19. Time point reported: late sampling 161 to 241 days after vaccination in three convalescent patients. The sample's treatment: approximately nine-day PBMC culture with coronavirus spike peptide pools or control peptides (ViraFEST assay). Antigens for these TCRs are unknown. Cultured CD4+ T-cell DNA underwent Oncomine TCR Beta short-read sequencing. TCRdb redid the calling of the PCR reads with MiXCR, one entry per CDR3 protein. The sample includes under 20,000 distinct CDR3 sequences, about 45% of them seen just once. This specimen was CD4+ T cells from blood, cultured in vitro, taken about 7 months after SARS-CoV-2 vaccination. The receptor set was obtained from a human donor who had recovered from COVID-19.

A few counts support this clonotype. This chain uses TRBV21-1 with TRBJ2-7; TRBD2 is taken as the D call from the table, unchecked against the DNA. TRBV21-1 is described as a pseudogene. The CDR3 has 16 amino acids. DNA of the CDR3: TGTGCCAGCAGCTGCGGACTAGCGGGATCCCCCTACGAGCAGTACTTC. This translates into CASSCGLAGSPYEQYF.

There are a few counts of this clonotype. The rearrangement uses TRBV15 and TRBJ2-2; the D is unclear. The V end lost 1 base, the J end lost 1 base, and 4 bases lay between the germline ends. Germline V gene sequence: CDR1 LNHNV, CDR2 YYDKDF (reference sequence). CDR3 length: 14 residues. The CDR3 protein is CATSRGQNTGELFF. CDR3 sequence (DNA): TGTGCCACCAGCAGAGGACAGAACACCGGGGAGCTGTTTTTT.

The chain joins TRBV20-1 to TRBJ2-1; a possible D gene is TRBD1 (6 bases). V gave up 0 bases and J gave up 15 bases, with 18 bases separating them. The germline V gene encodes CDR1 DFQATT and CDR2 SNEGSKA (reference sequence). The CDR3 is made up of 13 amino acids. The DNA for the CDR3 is TGCAGTGCTAGAGAATCGACAGACCTCAGGGGGTTCTTC. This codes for CSARESTDLRGFF.

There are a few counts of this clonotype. The CDR3 DNA is TGTGCCAGCAGTTGGGGACGGGAGGGTGATACGCAGTATTTT. This codes for CASSWGREGDTQYF. V and J are TRBV27 and TRBJ2-3; 8 nucleotides match TRBD2. V lost 4 bases, J lost 6 bases, and 6 bases stayed unmatched. This CDR3 has 14 residues. CDR1 is MNHEY, CDR2 SMNVEV, per germline (reference sequence).

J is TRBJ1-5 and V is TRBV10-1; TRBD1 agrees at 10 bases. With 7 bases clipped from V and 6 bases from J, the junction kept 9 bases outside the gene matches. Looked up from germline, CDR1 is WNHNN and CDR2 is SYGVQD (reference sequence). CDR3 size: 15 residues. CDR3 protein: CASNKDRGTVQPQHF. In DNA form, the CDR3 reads TGCGCCAGCAATAAGGACAGGGGGACGGTTCAGCCCCAGCATTTT.

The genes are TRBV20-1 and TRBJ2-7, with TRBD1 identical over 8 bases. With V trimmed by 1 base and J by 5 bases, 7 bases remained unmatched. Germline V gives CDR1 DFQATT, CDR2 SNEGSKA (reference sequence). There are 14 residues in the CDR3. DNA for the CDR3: TGCAGTGCTAGAGTCGCCAGGGGGCTCGACGAGCAGTACTTC. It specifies CSARVARGLDEQYF.

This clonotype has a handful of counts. For the CDR3, the DNA is TGTGCCAGCAGCTTACAGGGGGGGTGGAACACTGAAGCTTTCTTT. Encoded protein: CASSLQGGWNTEAFF. The chain employs TRBV7-9 and TRBJ1-1, with 7 bases fitting TRBD1. Germline values: CDR1 SEHNR, CDR2 FQNEAQ (reference sequence). Trimming took 2 bases from V and 1 from J; bases not matched to a gene: 4. The CDR3 totals 15 residues.

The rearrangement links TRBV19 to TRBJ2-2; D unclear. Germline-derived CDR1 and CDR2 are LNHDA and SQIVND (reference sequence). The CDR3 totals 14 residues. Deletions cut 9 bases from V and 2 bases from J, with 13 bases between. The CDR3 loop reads CASTRETNTGELFF. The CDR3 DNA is TGTGCCAGCACCAGAGAAACCAACACCGGGGAGCTGTTTTTT.

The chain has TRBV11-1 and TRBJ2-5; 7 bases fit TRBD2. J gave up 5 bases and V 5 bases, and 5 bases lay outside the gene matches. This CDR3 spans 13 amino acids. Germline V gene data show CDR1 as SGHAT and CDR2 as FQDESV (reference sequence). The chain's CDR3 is CASSPTGGETQYF. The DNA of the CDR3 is TGTGCCAGCAGCCCCACCGGGGGGGAGACCCAGTACTTC.

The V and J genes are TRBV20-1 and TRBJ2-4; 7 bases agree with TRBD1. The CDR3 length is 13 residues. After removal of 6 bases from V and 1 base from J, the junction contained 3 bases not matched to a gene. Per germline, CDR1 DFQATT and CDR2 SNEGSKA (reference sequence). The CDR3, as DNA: TGCAGTGCCCCCAGGGGGGCCAAAAACATTCAGTACTTC. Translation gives CSAPRGAKNIQYF.

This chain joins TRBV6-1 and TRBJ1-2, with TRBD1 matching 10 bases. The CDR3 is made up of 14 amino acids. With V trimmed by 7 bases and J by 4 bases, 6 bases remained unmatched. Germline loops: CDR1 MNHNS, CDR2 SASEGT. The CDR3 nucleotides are TGTGCCAGCAAAGGGACAGGGGAGGGCTATGGCTACACCTTC. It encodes CASKGTGEGYGYTF.

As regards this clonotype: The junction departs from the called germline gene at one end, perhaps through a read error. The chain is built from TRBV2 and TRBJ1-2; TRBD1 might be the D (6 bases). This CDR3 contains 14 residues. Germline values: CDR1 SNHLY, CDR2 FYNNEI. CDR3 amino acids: CASREGGGNYGYTF. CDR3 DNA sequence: TGTGCCAGCAGGGAAGGGGGGGGTAACTACGGCTACACCTTC.

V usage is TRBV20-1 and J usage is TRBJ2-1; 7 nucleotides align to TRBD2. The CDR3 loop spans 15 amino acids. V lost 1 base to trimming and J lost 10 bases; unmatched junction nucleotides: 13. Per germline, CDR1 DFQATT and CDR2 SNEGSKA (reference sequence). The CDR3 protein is CSARGTAGADGEQFF. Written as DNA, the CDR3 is TGCAGTGCTAGAGGTACGGCGGGAGCTGATGGGGAGCAGTTCTTC.

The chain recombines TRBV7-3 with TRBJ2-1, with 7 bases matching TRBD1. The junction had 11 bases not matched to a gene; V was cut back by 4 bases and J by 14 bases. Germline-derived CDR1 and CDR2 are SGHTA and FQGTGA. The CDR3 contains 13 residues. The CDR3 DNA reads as TGTGCCAGCAGCTCAGACAGGGACGTCGATAAGTTCTTC. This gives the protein CASSSDRDVDKFF.

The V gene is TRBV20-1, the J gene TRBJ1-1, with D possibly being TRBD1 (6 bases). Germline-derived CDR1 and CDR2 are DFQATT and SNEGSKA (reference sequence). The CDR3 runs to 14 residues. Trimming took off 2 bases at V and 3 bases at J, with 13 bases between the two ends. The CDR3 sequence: CSARPGTWDTEAFF. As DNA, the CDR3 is TGCAGTGCTAGACCCGGGACATGGGACACTGAAGCTTTCTTT.

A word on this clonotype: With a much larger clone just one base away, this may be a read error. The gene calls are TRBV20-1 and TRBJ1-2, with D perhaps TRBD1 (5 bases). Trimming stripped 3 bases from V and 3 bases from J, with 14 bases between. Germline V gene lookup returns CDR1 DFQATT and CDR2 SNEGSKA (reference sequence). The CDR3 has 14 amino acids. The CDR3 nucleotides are TGCAGTGCTAGTAGCCCGACAGACGACTATGGCTACACCTTC. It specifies CSASSPTDDYGYTF.

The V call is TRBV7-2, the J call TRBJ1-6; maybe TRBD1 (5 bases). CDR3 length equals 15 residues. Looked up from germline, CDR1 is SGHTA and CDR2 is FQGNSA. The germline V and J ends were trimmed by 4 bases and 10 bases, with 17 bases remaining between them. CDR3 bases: TGTGCCAGCAGCTGGGGGTTGGGGGGAGACTCACCCCTCCACTTT. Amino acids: CASSWGLGGDSPLHF.

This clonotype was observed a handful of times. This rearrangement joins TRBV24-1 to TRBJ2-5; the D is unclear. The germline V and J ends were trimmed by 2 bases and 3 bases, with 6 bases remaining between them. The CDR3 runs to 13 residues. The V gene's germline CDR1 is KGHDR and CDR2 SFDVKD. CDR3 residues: CATSDSWEETQYF. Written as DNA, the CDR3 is TGTGCCACCAGTGATTCTTGGGAAGAGACCCAGTACTTC.

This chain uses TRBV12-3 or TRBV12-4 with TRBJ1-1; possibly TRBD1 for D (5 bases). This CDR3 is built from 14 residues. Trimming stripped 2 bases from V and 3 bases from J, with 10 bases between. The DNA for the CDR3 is TGTGCCAGCAGTTTATCTTGGGACGACACTGAAGCTTTCTTT. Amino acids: CASSLSWDDTEAFF.

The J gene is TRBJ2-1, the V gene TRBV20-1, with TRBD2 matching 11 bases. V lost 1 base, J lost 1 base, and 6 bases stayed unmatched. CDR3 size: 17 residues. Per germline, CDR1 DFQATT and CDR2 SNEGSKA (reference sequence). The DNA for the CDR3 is TGCAGTGCTAGAGTAGCGGGAGGGCGCCCGTCCTACAATGAGCAGTTCTTC. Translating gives CSARVAGGRPSYNEQFF.

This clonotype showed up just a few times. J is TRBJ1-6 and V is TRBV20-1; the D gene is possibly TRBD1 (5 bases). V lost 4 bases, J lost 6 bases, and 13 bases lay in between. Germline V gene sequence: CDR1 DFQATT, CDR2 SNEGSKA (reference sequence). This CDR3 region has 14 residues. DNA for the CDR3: TGCAGTGCTATGCCGGGACGGACTAATTCACCCCTCCACTTT. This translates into CSAMPGRTNSPLHF.

The CDR3 DNA reads as TGTGCCAGCAGCTTGGGAAGGGGGTACAATGAGCAGTTCTTC. This codes for CASSLGRGYNEQFF. J is TRBJ2-1 and V is TRBV7-3; a weak D match, TRBD1 (6 bases). The CDR3 extends over 14 amino acids. The germline gives CDR1 SGHTA, CDR2 FQGTGA. V shed 3 bases and J shed 4 bases, with 10 bases lying between them.

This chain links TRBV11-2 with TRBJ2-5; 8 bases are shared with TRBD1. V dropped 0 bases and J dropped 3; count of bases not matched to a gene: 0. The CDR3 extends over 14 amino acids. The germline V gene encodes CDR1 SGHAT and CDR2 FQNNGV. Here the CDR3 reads CASSLETGEETQYF. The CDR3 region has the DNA TGTGCCAGCAGCTTAGAGACAGGGGAAGAGACCCAGTACTTC.

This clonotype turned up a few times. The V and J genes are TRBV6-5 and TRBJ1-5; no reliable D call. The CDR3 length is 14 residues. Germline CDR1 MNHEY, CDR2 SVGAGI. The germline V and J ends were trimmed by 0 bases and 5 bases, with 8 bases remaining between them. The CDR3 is CASSYSGIHQPQHF. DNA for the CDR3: TGTGCCAGCAGTTACTCAGGAATCCATCAGCCCCAGCATTTT.

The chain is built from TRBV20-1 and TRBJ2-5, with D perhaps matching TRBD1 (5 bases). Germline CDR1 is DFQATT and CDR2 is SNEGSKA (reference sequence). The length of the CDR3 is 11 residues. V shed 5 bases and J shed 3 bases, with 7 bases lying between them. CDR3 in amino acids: CSAQQEETQYF. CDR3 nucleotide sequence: TGCAGTGCTCAACAGGAAGAGACCCAGTACTTC.

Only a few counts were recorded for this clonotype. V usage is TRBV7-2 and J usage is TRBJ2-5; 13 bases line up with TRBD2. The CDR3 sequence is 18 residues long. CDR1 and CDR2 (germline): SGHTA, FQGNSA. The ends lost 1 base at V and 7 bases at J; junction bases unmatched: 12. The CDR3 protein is CASSLVTSGGPVSGTQYF. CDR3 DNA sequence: TGTGCCAGCAGCTTAGTGACTAGCGGGGGGCCGGTGTCGGGGACCCAGTACTTC.

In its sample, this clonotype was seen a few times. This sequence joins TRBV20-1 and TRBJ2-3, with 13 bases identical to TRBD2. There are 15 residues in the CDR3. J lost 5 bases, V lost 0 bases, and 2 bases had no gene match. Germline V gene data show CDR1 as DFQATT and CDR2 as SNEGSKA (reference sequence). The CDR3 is CSARERTSGRDTQYF. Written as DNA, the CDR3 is TGCAGTGCTAGAGAGCGGACTAGCGGGAGAGATACGCAGTATTTT.

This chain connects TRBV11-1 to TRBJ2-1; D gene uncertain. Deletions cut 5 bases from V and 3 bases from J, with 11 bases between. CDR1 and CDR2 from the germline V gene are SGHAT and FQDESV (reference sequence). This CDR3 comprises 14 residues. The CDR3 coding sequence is TGTGCCAGCAGCCTTAGGTCCAACTACAATGAGCAGTTCTTC. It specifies CASSLRSNYNEQFF.

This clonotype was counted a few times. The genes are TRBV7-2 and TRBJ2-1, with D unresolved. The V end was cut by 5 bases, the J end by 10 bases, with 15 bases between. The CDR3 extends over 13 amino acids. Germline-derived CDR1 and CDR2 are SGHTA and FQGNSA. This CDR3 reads CASSPLLYGEQFF. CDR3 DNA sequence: TGTGCCAGCAGCCCCCTCTTATACGGCGAGCAGTTCTTC.